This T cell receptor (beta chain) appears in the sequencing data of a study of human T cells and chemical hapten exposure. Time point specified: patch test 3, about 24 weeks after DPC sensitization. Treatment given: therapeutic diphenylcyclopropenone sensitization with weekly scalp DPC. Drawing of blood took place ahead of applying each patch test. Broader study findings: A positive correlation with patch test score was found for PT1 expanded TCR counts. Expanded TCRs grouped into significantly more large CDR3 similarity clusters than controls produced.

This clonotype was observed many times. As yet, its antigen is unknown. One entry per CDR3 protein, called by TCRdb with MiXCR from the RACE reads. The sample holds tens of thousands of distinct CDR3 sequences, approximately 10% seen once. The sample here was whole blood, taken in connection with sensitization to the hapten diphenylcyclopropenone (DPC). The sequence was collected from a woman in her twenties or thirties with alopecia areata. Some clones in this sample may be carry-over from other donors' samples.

The CDR3 protein is CASSLPTLMNTEAFF. The CDR3 region has the DNA TGTGCCAGCAGTTTACCGACCCTCATGAACACTGAAGCTTTCTTT. The rearrangement uses TRBV28 and TRBJ1-1; no reliable D call. This CDR3 is built from 15 residues. CDR1 and CDR2 (germline): MDHEN, SYDVKM. Deletions cut 2 bases from V and 0 bases from J, with 10 bases between.